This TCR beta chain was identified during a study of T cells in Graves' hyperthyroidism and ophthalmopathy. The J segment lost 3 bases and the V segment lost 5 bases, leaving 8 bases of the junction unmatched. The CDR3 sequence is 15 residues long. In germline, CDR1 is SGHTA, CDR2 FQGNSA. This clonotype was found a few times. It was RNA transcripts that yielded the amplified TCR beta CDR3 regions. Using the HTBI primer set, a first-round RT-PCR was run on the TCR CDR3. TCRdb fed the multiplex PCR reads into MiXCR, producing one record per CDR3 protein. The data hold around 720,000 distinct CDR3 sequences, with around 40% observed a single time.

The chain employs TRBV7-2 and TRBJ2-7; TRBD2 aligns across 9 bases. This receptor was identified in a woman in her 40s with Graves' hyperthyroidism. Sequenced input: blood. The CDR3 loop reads CASSAYSSGNYEQYF. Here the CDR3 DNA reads TGTGCCAGCAGCGCCTACTCTAGCGGGAACTACGAGCAGTACTTC. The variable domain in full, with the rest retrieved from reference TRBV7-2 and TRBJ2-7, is GAGVSQSPSNKVTEKGKDVELRCDPISGHTALYWYRQSLGQGLEFLIYFQGNSAPDKSGLPSDRFSAERTGGSVSTLTIQRTQQEDSAVYLCASSAYSSGNYEQYFGPGTRLTVT.